The 28 T cell receptor beta chains listed next were all sequenced from one sample in a study of breast tumors, draining lymph nodes, adjacent tissues. Using its own MiXCR run on the multiplex PCR reads, TCRdb lists one record per CDR3 protein. The data contain roughly 110,000 distinct CDR3 sequences, about 31% of them singletons. Samples came from axillary lymph nodes draining the breast cancer. The sample was axillary lymph node tissue. Receptors were obtained from a female donor with breast cancer. Some clones in this sample may be carry-over from other donors' samples.

A word on this clonotype: A read error may explain this, as a much larger clone is one base away. This chain joins TRBV5-4 and TRBJ2-2; tentatively, D is TRBD1 (5 bases). CDR3 length: 15 amino acids. Germline CDR1 and CDR2: SGHNT and YYREEE (reference sequence). V lost 6 bases, J lost 2 bases, and 14 bases lay in between. The CDR3 DNA sequence: TGTGCCAGCACTCTCGACAGATTCAACACCGGGGAGCTGTTTTTT. Translation: CASTLDRFNTGELFF. The variable domain in full, completed from reference TRBV5-4 and TRBJ2-2, reads ETGVTQSPTHLIKTRGQQVTLRCSSQSGHNTVSWYQQALGQGPQFIFQYYREEENGRGNFPPRFSGLQFPNYSSELNVNALELDDSALYLCASTLDRFNTGELFFGEGSRLTVL.

This clonotype came up many times. The chain links TRBV5-8 to TRBJ2-1; 12 bases line up with TRBD2. Germline trimming cut 4 bases from V and 14 bases from J; bases unmatched to any gene: 19. This CDR3 contains 17 residues. Germline CDR1 and CDR2: SGHTS and YDEGEE. CDR3 protein: CASSLGDLSSGRAIEFF. For the CDR3, the DNA is TGTGCCAGCAGCCTCGGAGACCTTTCTAGCGGGAGGGCCATTGAGTTCTTC.

This clonotype was seen at least ten times. The V gene is TRBV7-9, the J gene TRBJ2-3, with D possibly matching TRBD2 (6 bases). The CDR3 is 15 residues long. The germline V gene encodes CDR1 SEHNR and CDR2 FQNEAQ (reference sequence). Trimming shortened V by 5 bases and J by 7 bases, and 19 bases separated the two germline ends. The CDR3 loop is CASSPRDRLDNTQYF. The CDR3 bases are TGTGCCAGCAGCCCCCGAGACAGACTAGATAATACGCAGTATTTT.

The rearrangement links TRBV24-1 to TRBJ2-3; TRBD1 matches 7 bases. The CDR3 is made up of 15 amino acids. V dropped 3 bases and J dropped 0; count of bases not matched to a gene: 2. Germline-derived CDR1 and CDR2 are KGHDR and SFDVKD. The DNA for the CDR3 is TGTGCCACCAGTGATGAGACAGGGAGCACAGATACGCAGTATTTT. This codes for CATSDETGSTDTQYF.

This clonotype was counted many times. V and J are TRBV20-1 and TRBJ2-1, with 7 bases identical to TRBD2. Losses at the gene ends were 0 bases for V and 4 bases for J; bases not matched to a gene: 21. Germline CDR1 DFQATT, CDR2 SNEGSKA (reference sequence). This CDR3 is 20 amino acids long. CDR3 sequence: CSARDQSGRETPINYNEQFF. CDR3 coding DNA: TGCAGTGCTAGAGATCAATCGGGGCGGGAGACTCCAATAAATTACAATGAGCAGTTCTTC.

V gene TRBV12-3 or TRBV12-4 combines with J gene TRBJ1-1; TRBD1 matches 8 bases. The CDR3 extends over 14 amino acids. V lost 3 bases, J lost 3 bases, and 3 bases stayed unmatched. This chain's CDR3 is CASSFAQGDTEAFF. CDR3 in DNA: TGTGCCAGCAGTTTCGCACAGGGGGACACTGAAGCTTTCTTT.

This clonotype appeared many times. The CDR3 nucleotides are TGCGCCAGCAGCCCTTTGGGGAATTCCTACAATGAGCAGTTCTTC. Translating gives CASSPLGNSYNEQFF. This chain connects TRBV5-1 to TRBJ2-1; unclear D gene. Looked up from germline, CDR1 is SGHRS and CDR2 is YFSETQ. The V and J ends lost 4 bases and 1 base respectively, with 12 bases between them. The CDR3 runs to 15 residues.

The chain carries TRBV29-1 and TRBJ2-7; weak D call: TRBD2 (5 bases). This CDR3 contains 12 residues. Germline V CDR1 and CDR2: SQVTM, ANQGSEA. V was clipped by 5 bases and J by 9 bases, with 17 bases between them. The CDR3 region is CSVPGRGNGQYF. Here the CDR3 DNA reads TGCAGCGTTCCCGGACGGGGTAACGGGCAGTACTTC.

This chain links TRBV20-1 with TRBJ2-3, with TRBD2 matching over 7 bases. J gave up 4 bases and V 3 bases, and 10 bases lay outside the gene matches. Germline values: CDR1 DFQATT, CDR2 SNEGSKA (reference sequence). This CDR3 is built from 15 residues. This CDR3 is CSASIYGLGADTQYF. The CDR3 region has the DNA TGCAGTGCTAGCATTTATGGACTAGGGGCAGATACGCAGTATTTT.

In the case of this clonotype: An end of the junction does not agree with germline; a read error may underlie this. The chain links TRBV6-1 to TRBJ1-2; TRBD1 aligns across 9 bases. Germline-derived CDR1 and CDR2 are MNHNS and SASEGT. CDR3 length equals 14 residues. As DNA, the CDR3 is TGTGCCAGCACCTTCTTATGGGACAGGGATGGCTGCACCTTC. Translation gives CASTFLWDRDGCTF.

This clonotype was observed many times. The chain joins TRBV19 to TRBJ1-5; tentative D call: TRBD1 (6 bases). Trimming removed 4 bases from V and 6 bases from J, with 13 bases in between. The CDR3 extends over 14 amino acids. CDR1 is LNHDA and CDR2 is SQIVND in the germline V gene (reference sequence). Here the CDR3 reads CASSTRGGPQPQHF. In DNA form, the CDR3 reads TGTGCCAGTAGTACTCGGGGGGGGCCTCAGCCCCAGCATTTT.

Ten or more counts support this clonotype. The chain combines TRBV5-6 with TRBJ2-5; TRBD1 agrees at 7 bases. The CDR3 is made up of 15 amino acids. Germline CDR1 is SGHDT and CDR2 is YYEEEE. V shed 3 bases, J shed 2 bases, and the junction held 7 bases outside the gene matches. The CDR3 coding sequence is TGTGCCAGCAGCTCACCCGGGACAGATCAAGAGACCCAGTACTTC. Amino acids: CASSSPGTDQETQYF.

Notes on this clonotype: Compared with germline, one end of the junction differs, possibly owing to a read error. The rearrangement joins TRBV12-3 or TRBV12-4 to TRBJ2-6, with 7 bases that match TRBD1. The CDR3 sequence is 15 residues long. The CDR3 nucleotides read TGTACCAGCAGAACAACAGGGGACGGGGCCAACGCCCTGACTTTC. Translation: CTSRTTGDGANALTF.

This clonotype has at least ten counts. The V call is TRBV12-3 or TRBV12-4, the J call TRBJ1-3; a weak D match, TRBD1 (6 bases). V was pared by 6 bases and J by 0 bases, with 12 bases between. CDR3 length: 15 residues. The chain's CDR3 is CASSPTGSSGNTIYF. In nucleotides, the CDR3 is TGTGCCAGCAGCCCGACAGGCAGCTCTGGAAACACCATATATTTT.

This clonotype has just a few counts. The V gene is TRBV6-5, the J gene TRBJ1-1; no clear D gene. The V and J ends lost 2 bases and 1 base respectively, with 5 bases between them. This CDR3 has 13 amino acids. The germline gives CDR1 MNHEY, CDR2 SVGAGI. The CDR3 reads CASSYTKNTEAFF. The CDR3 nucleotides are TGTGCCAGCAGTTACACAAAGAACACTGAAGCTTTCTTT.

This clonotype was observed at least ten times. This rearrangement joins TRBV19 to TRBJ1-5, with a tentative D call TRBD1 (5 bases). Trimming stripped 1 base from V and 7 bases from J, with 8 bases between. Germline V CDR1 and CDR2: LNHDA, SQIVND (reference sequence). This CDR3 spans 13 amino acids. This chain's CDR3 is CASSIGGEQPQHF. DNA for the CDR3: TGTGCCAGTAGTATAGGGGGGGAGCAGCCCCAGCATTTT.

Note on this clonotype: One end of the junction does not line up with germline, which may come from a read error. The chain has TRBV7-7 and TRBJ2-1; TRBD2 matches 12 bases. There are 15 residues in the CDR3. CDR1 is SSHAT, CDR2 FNYEAQ, per germline (reference sequence). The CDR3 here is CASSPGTSGFNEQPF. In nucleotides, the CDR3 is TGTGCTAGCAGCCCCGGGACTAGCGGGTTCAATGAGCAGCCCTTC.

This chain links TRBV18 with TRBJ2-2; D ambiguous. Germline CDR1 reads KGHSH; CDR2 reads LQKENI. The CDR3 extends over 15 amino acids. Trimming pared 4 bases from V and 1 base from J, leaving 10 bases between. As DNA, the CDR3 is TGTGCCAGCTCACGGGCAGGAGAGAACACCGGGGAGCTGTTTTTT. This encodes CASSRAGENTGELFF.

Ten or more counts support this clonotype. The rearrangement links TRBV20-1 to TRBJ1-1; D is ambiguous. CDR3 length: 11 amino acids. Trimming cost V 5 bases and J 2 bases, with 6 bases left between them. Germline values: CDR1 DFQATT, CDR2 SNEGSKA (reference sequence). DNA for the CDR3: TGCAGTGCTGCGGGAAACACTGAAGCTTTCTTT. This gives the protein CSAAGNTEAFF.

In this sample, this clonotype turned up a few times. A read error may be the cause here, since a much bigger clone is one base away. The chain links TRBV5-5 to TRBJ2-5; possibly TRBD1 for D (6 bases). CDR3 size: 13 residues. Trimming pared 2 bases from V and 5 bases from J, leaving 10 bases between. CDR1 and CDR2 from the germline V gene are SGHKS and YYEKEE (reference sequence). The DNA for the CDR3 is TGTGCCAGCAGCTTTACAGGGCCCGAGACCCAGTACTTC. Residues: CASSFTGPETQYF.

About this clonotype: The CDR3 end shows no conserved phenylalanine or tryptophan, and so a read error is likely. J is TRBJ2-4 and V is TRBV19, with D perhaps assigned TRBD1 or TRBD2 (5 bases each). This CDR3 is 16 amino acids long. V lost 3 bases and J lost 10, with 22 bases in between. Germline V gene lookup returns CDR1 LNHDA and CDR2 SQIVND (reference sequence). The CDR3 spells CASSIHPDTQSGIQYS. The CDR3 DNA is TGTGCCAGTAGTATCCACCCGGACACCCAATCGGGGATTCAGTACTCC.

This clonotype came up many times. It may be a read error: a sequence one base away is much more abundant. Here the CDR3 reads CASSLGRALETQYF. The CDR3 region has the DNA TGTGCCAGCAGCCTGGGGAGAGCGTTAGAGACCCAGTACTTC. This sequence joins TRBV5-8 and TRBJ2-5; tentatively, D is TRBD2 (5 bases). Germline loops: CDR1 SGHTS, CDR2 YDEGEE. The CDR3 is 14 amino acids. V was clipped by 4 bases and J by 4 bases, with 14 bases between them.

This clonotype was recorded a few times. This may arise from a read error, as a much more abundant clone is one base away. This CDR3 is CSARDHGTASQEAQYF. The CDR3 bases are TGCAGTGCTAGAGATCACGGAACAGCCTCCCAAGAGGCCCAGTACTTC. The V call is TRBV20-1, the J call TRBJ2-5; unclear D gene. The CDR3 sequence is 16 residues long. CDR1 and CDR2 (germline): DFQATT, SNEGSKA (reference sequence).

This clonotype was picked up many times. The V and J genes are TRBV6-5 and TRBJ1-2; D not certain. The germline CDR1 and CDR2 sequences are MNHEY and SVGAGI. The CDR3 is 15 amino acids. Between the trimmed V and J ends, which lost 0 bases and 4 bases, there was a span of 12 bases. The CDR3: CASSYSIGSTYGYTF. CDR3 DNA: TGTGCCAGCAGTTACTCGATCGGCAGTACCTATGGCTACACCTTC.

This clonotype has at least ten counts. DNA of the CDR3: TGTGCCAGTAGTATGGACCCACGGCAGCCCCAGCATTTT. Protein: CASSMDPRQPQHF. The chain is built from TRBV19 and TRBJ1-5; D gene ambiguous. V gave up 3 bases and J gave up 7 bases, with 10 bases separating them. CDR3 size: 13 residues. Germline CDR1 is LNHDA and CDR2 is SQIVND (reference sequence).

The chain is built from TRBV2 and TRBJ1-1; perhaps TRBD1 as D (6 bases). The germline CDR1 and CDR2 sequences are SNHLY and FYNNEI. Trimming left V 5 bases short and J 6 bases short, with 16 bases between. The CDR3 covers 14 residues. CDR3 residues: CASSRTVRPPEAFF. The CDR3, as DNA: TGTGCCAGCAGTCGGACAGTCCGTCCACCTGAAGCTTTCTTT.

This clonotype was seen ten or more times. CDR3 DNA sequence: TGTGCCAGCAGCAGTCCCAGGACAGGGGTGGGCTACACCTTC. Residues: CASSSPRTGVGYTF. The rearrangement links TRBV6-2 or TRBV6-3 to TRBJ1-2, with 9 bases identical to TRBD1. The length of the CDR3 is 14 residues. J was trimmed by 8 bases and V by 6 bases; bases with no gene match: 10. The germline V gene encodes CDR1 MNHEY and CDR2 SVGEGT.

V usage is TRBV4-1 and J usage is TRBJ2-7; TRBD1 agrees at 10 bases. CDR3 length: 15 residues. From germline, CDR1 is MGHRA and CDR2 YSYEKL. With V trimmed by 5 bases and J by 9 bases, 13 bases remained unmatched. CDR3 residues: CASSASGQGTHGQYF. CDR3 in DNA: TGCGCCAGCAGCGCGTCGGGACAGGGGACCCACGGGCAGTACTTC.